This TCR beta chain was sequenced during a study of blood T cell repertoires in COVID-19. Turning to the study itself: Sources were T cells, B-cell-depleted T cells, or PBMCs; the material itself was cDNA or gDNA.

The cohort comprised adults aged roughly 18 to 90 years residing in approximately 25 US areas. Germline V gene data show CDR1 as SQVTM and CDR2 as ANQGSEA. Trimming took off 4 bases at V and 2 bases at J, with 14 bases between the two ends. CDR3 size: 14 residues. Source study methods: Nucleated cell counts were estimated from reference gene primer amplification. Profiled with immunoSEQ multiplex PCR; TCRdb holds only in-frame clones, not every one. V, J and clone size were drawn from that table, and D and trimming were deduced from the DNA. The sample records about 210,000 clones, approximately 81% being singletons. This clone was observed a handful of times.

The J gene is TRBJ2-5, the V gene TRBV29-1; D call uncertain. This TCR came from a woman aged 45-60 years with acute COVID-19. Sequencing used PBMCs or T cells enriched from blood (not recorded which). CDR3 region: CSVVIDFGQETQYF. In nucleotides, the CDR3 is TGCAGCGTTGTGATAGACTTTGGACAAGAGACCCAGTACTTC.